The 17 T cell receptor beta chains given below trace back to one sample, sequenced in a study of T cell responses to AZD1222 COVID-19 vaccine (dated by TCRdb to 2020 to 2023). The time point label, read with the paper, signifies: about 28 days (+/-7) after the second vaccine dose. To prepare the library, the immunoSEQ multiplex PCR assay was applied. The immuneACCESS repertoire file appears here via TCRdb, limited to in-frame rearrangements. These files lack a portion of the clones; in checked studies, under half of the deficit traces to unresolved V genes, and the cause of the others is not known. This sample has tens of thousands of clones in its table, and roughly 87% of those were observed once. The ten top clones hold approximately 10% of the sample. Sequenced material: peripheral blood, taken 28 days after the second AZD1222 dose. The receptors derive from an adult who received the AZD1222 COVID-19 vaccine.

The gene calls are TRBV10-3 and TRBJ1-1, with TRBD1 matching over 7 bases. The CDR3 consists of 12 residues. Looked up from germline, CDR1 is ENHRY and CDR2 is SYGVKD. With 10 bases clipped from V and 1 base from J, the junction kept 3 bases outside the gene matches. The CDR3 bases are TGTGCCAGCAGACAGGGGAACACTGAAGCTTTCTTT. It encodes CASRQGNTEAFF.

The chain has TRBV5-6 and TRBJ1-1; no reliable D call. Per germline, CDR1 SGHDT and CDR2 YYEEEE. CDR3 length equals 15 residues. Deletions cut 3 bases from V and 0 bases from J, with 12 bases between. The CDR3 loop reads CASSWKTAMNTEAFF. The DNA for the CDR3 is TGTGCCAGCAGCTGGAAGACGGCCATGAACACTGAAGCTTTCTTT.

The V gene is TRBV25-1, the J gene TRBJ1-6; 8 positions match TRBD1. The ends lost 2 bases at V and 7 bases at J; junction bases unmatched: 1. This CDR3 comprises 14 residues. CDR1 MGHDK and CDR2 SYGVNS come from the germline V gene. CDR3 amino acids: CASSEHRGNSPLHF. CDR3 coding DNA: TGTGCCAGCAGTGAACACAGGGGGAATTCACCCCTCCACTTT.

The V and J genes are TRBV7-2 and TRBJ1-1; D call uncertain. CDR1 and CDR2 from the germline V gene are SGHTA and FQGNSA. V was clipped by 5 bases and J by 0 bases, with 7 bases between them. The length of the CDR3 is 13 residues. The CDR3 DNA sequence: TGTGCCAGCAGCGCCTTTATGAACACTGAAGCTTTCTTT. As protein: CASSAFMNTEAFF.

The V gene is TRBV28, the J gene TRBJ1-4, with D hard to call. CDR1 MDHEN and CDR2 SYDVKM come from the germline V gene. The CDR3 consists of 11 residues. The V end lost 6 bases, the J end lost 8 bases, and 7 bases lay between the germline ends. The CDR3 DNA follows: TGTGCCAGCAGGATTCAAGAAAAACTGTTTTTT. It is translated as CASRIQEKLFF.

This chain uses TRBV5-5 with TRBJ1-4; D is ambiguous. With 1 base removed from V and 3 bases from J, the gap between germline ends came to 10 bases. From germline, CDR1 is SGHKS and CDR2 YYEKEE (reference sequence). CDR3 length equals 15 residues. The CDR3 sequence: CASSLRSSPNEKLFF. Written as DNA, the CDR3 is TGTGCCAGCAGCTTGAGGAGCTCTCCTAATGAAAAACTGTTTTTT.

CDR3 sequence (DNA): TGTGCCAGCAGTGAAGGGACAGGGGACCTATCTACCGGAAACACCATATATTTT. It yields the protein CASSEGTGDLSTGNTIYF. The genes are TRBV6-4 and TRBJ1-3; 10 nucleotides agree with TRBD1. CDR1 is MRHNA, CDR2 SNTAGT, per germline. The junction had 12 bases not matched to a gene; V was cut back by 3 bases and J by 4 bases. This CDR3 is built from 18 residues.

The chain carries TRBV19 and TRBJ1-3, with a tentative D call TRBD1 (6 bases). The germline gives CDR1 LNHDA, CDR2 SQIVND (reference sequence). The CDR3 extends over 14 amino acids. V shed 5 bases and J shed 2 bases, with 10 bases lying between them. CDR3 nucleotides: TGTGCCAGTAGTCCCGGGGGCGCTGGAAACACCATATATTTT. This gives the protein CASSPGGAGNTIYF.

CDR3 amino acids: CASATQGGGTEAFF. CDR3 coding DNA: TGTGCCAGCGCAACCCAGGGGGGCGGCACTGAAGCTTTCTTT. The chain couples TRBV7-9 to TRBJ1-1; 7 bases line up with TRBD1. CDR1 and CDR2 from the germline V gene are SEHNR and FQNEAQ (reference sequence). The CDR3 totals 14 residues. J lost 4 bases, V lost 8 bases, and 10 bases had no gene match.

This sequence joins TRBV4-3 and TRBJ2-1; no clear D gene. This CDR3 is built from 16 residues. Deletions cut 0 bases from V and 5 bases from J, with 14 bases between. Germline V gene lookup returns CDR1 LGHNA and CDR2 YSLEER. In nucleotides, the CDR3 is TGCGCCAGCAGCCAAGAATTTACGGGCAGCCACAATGAGCAGTTCTTC. This gives the protein CASSQEFTGSHNEQFF.

The chain employs TRBV19 and TRBJ1-3, with a possible D match to TRBD1 (6 bases). The CDR3 is made up of 14 amino acids. Trimming stripped 1 base from V and 5 bases from J, with 9 bases between. The V gene's germline CDR1 is LNHDA and CDR2 SQIVND (reference sequence). CDR3 region: CASSIGDTRNTIYF. The CDR3 bases are TGTGCCAGTAGTATAGGGGACACCAGAAACACCATATATTTT.

The chain links TRBV9 to TRBJ1-1; D remains unclear. Germline lookup yields CDR1 SGDLS and CDR2 YYNGEE. V was cut by 3 bases and J by 1 base, with 10 bases left in between. This CDR3 is built from 14 residues. In nucleotides, the CDR3 is TGTGCCAGCAGCGGGGTTGTCACGAACACTGAAGCTTTCTTT. This translates into CASSGVVTNTEAFF.

This chain joins TRBV27 and TRBJ2-1; D possibly corresponds to TRBD2 (5 bases). Per germline, CDR1 MNHEY and CDR2 SMNVEV (reference sequence). The V end lost 2 bases, the J end lost 3 bases, and 14 bases lay between the germline ends. The CDR3 loop spans 16 amino acids. CDR3 sequence: CASSLEGLAVYNEQFF. CDR3 DNA sequence: TGTGCCAGCAGTTTAGAGGGTCTCGCCGTCTACAATGAGCAGTTCTTC.

Worth noting for this clone: One end of the junction is discordant with germline, which a read error may explain. V and J are TRBV7-2 and TRBJ1-3; D remains ambiguous. This CDR3 has 15 amino acids. The V gene's germline CDR1 is SGHTA and CDR2 FQGNSA. CDR3 nucleotide sequence: TGTGCCAGCAGCCTAGCGAGGATTGCTGGAAACACCATATATTTT. Its translation: CASSLARIAGNTIYF.

V is TRBV19 and J is TRBJ1-5, with D uncertain. Germline V CDR1 and CDR2: LNHDA, SQIVND (reference sequence). Trimming took off 2 bases at V and 2 bases at J, with 7 bases between the two ends. The CDR3 extends over 14 amino acids. Here the CDR3 DNA reads TGTGCCAGTAGTATACAGCCTGGCAATCAGCCCCAGCATTTT. This gives the protein CASSIQPGNQPQHF.

This sequence joins TRBV7-2 and TRBJ1-6; D gene ambiguous. This CDR3 region has 17 residues. Germline V CDR1 and CDR2: SGHTA, FQGNSA. Trimming took 3 bases from V and 5 from J, leaving 17 bases between them. The CDR3 reads CASSFSGLGYDNSPLHF. Here the CDR3 DNA reads TGTGCCAGCAGCTTCTCCGGCCTCGGGTACGATAATTCACCCCTCCACTTT.

CDR3 coding DNA: TGTGCCACCACGTGGGACAAGAGAAGCACAGATACGCAGTATTTT. Translated: CATTWDKRSTDTQYF. The chain couples TRBV6-5 to TRBJ2-3; D possibly corresponds to TRBD1 (6 bases). The CDR3 is 15 residues long. The ends were cut back, 10 bases at V and 0 bases at J, with 17 bases in the middle. Germline assignment: CDR1 MNHEY and CDR2 SVGAGI.